What follows are 25 T cell receptor beta chains derived from one specimen sequenced in a study of PD-1 blockade in mismatch repair-deficient tumors. Sequenced by immunoSEQ multiplex PCR; TCRdb stores in-frame clones only, minus some. The sample comprises under 150,000 clones, about 88% of which are singletons, and roughly 14% rests with the top ten. The specimen was peripheral blood, collected 44 weeks after starting pembrolizumab. The receptors shown here come from an adult with mismatch repair-deficient cancer.

The chain is built from TRBV7-2 and TRBJ1-5; TRBD1 matches at 10 bases. The ends lost 3 bases at V and 6 bases at J; junction bases unmatched: 2. CDR3 size: 14 residues. Per germline, CDR1 SGHTA and CDR2 FQGNSA. This CDR3 reads CASSFGTGAQPQHF. CDR3 in DNA: TGTGCCAGCAGCTTCGGGACAGGGGCTCAGCCCCAGCATTTT.

J is TRBJ2-5 and V is TRBV6-1; D not resolved. CDR1 is MNHNS and CDR2 is SASEGT in the germline V gene. This CDR3 has 18 residues. The germline V and J ends were trimmed by 3 bases and 2 bases, with 22 bases remaining between them. The CDR3 spells CASSDPQRRTGGQETQYF. CDR3 DNA sequence: TGTGCCAGCAGTGACCCTCAACGTCGGACCGGTGGGCAAGAGACCCAGTACTTC.

This clone was counted only a few times. The same CDR3 also results from other DNA sequences found in this sample. V and J are TRBV6-1 and TRBJ2-7; 8 nucleotides line up with TRBD1. Germline CDR1 is MNHNS and CDR2 is SASEGT. The CDR3 is made up of 13 amino acids. V shed 6 bases and J 3 bases; nucleotides not matched to a gene: 4. The CDR3 sequence is CASRGTGLYEQYF. The DNA for the CDR3 is TGTGCCAGCAGGGGGACAGGACTCTACGAGCAGTACTTC.

This chain connects TRBV7-9 to TRBJ1-2; D gene uncertain. Germline CDR1 is SEHNR and CDR2 is FQNEAQ (reference sequence). Trimming pared 3 bases from V and 0 bases from J, leaving 11 bases between. CDR3 length equals 15 residues. The CDR3 spells CASSFGNPPNYGYTF. CDR3 in DNA: TGTGCCAGCAGCTTCGGTAACCCTCCTAACTATGGCTACACCTTC.

As DNA, the CDR3 is TGTGCCAGCAGCCCATCGGACACCATCGGGGCAGATACGCAGTATTTT. It translates to CASSPSDTIGADTQYF. The V gene is TRBV5-4, the J gene TRBJ2-3, with D tentatively TRBD1 or TRBD2 (5 bases each). The V gene's germline CDR1 is SGHNT and CDR2 YYREEE (reference sequence). The CDR3 is 16 amino acids. V lost 4 bases to trimming and J lost 4 bases, with 19 bases between them.

The rearrangement uses TRBV19 and TRBJ2-3; a possible D gene is TRBD2 (5 bases). Germline assignment: CDR1 LNHDA and CDR2 SQIVND (reference sequence). V lost 3 bases to trimming and J lost 4 bases, with 14 bases between them. The CDR3 totals 15 residues. DNA of the CDR3: TGTGCCAGTAGTATGTTTATTTCGGGGTCAGATACGCAGTATTTT. This encodes CASSMFISGSDTQYF.

The chain combines TRBV6-5 with TRBJ1-2, with 11 bases aligning to TRBD1. Germline V gene data show CDR1 as MNHEY and CDR2 as SVGAGI. V lost 0 bases and J lost 10; bases outside the gene matches: 4. The CDR3 is 14 residues long. Here the CDR3 reads CASSYSRTGGDYTF. The CDR3 DNA reads TGTGCCAGCAGTTACTCGAGGACAGGGGGCGACTACACCTTC.

This chain joins TRBV28 and TRBJ2-7; D remains unclear. V lost 2 bases and J 6 bases, leaving 11 bases between the germline ends. CDR1 MDHEN and CDR2 SYDVKM come from the germline V gene. This CDR3 has 13 amino acids. CDR3 in amino acids: CASSLNQRFEQYF. CDR3 DNA: TGTGCCAGCAGTTTAAATCAGAGGTTCGAGCAGTACTTC.

The rearrangement links TRBV2 to TRBJ2-7, with D perhaps matching TRBD2 (6 bases). Germline-derived CDR1 and CDR2 are SNHLY and FYNNEI. V lost 8 bases and J lost 4, with 12 bases in between. The CDR3 totals 12 residues. CDR3 region: CASSPAGYEQYF. The CDR3 DNA reads TGTGCCAGCTCCCCGGCGGGATACGAGCAGTACTTC.

V and J are TRBV5-4 and TRBJ2-2; 9 bases match TRBD1. Germline CDR1 and CDR2: SGHNT and YYREEE (reference sequence). The junction had 5 bases not matched to a gene; V was cut back by 1 base and J by 1 base. The CDR3 loop spans 17 amino acids. The DNA for the CDR3 is TGTGCCAGCAGCTTGCCTCCGGGACAGGGGAACACCGGGGAGCTGTTTTTT. As protein: CASSLPPGQGNTGELFF. Together with reference TRBV5-4 and TRBJ2-2, the CDR3 gives the full variable domain: ETGVTQSPTHLIKTRGQQVTLRCSSQSGHNTVSWYQQALGQGPQFIFQYYREEENGRGNFPPRFSGLQFPNYSSELNVNALELDDSALYLCASSLPPGQGNTGELFFGEGSRLTVL.

V and J are TRBV11-2 and TRBJ2-7; D could derive from TRBD1 or TRBD2 (5 bases each). V was trimmed by 3 bases and J by 0 bases, leaving 12 bases between them. From germline, CDR1 is SGHAT and CDR2 FQNNGV. This CDR3 spans 15 amino acids. For the CDR3, the DNA is TGTGCCAGCAGCTTGGGGCTAGCTTTCTCCTACGAGCAGTACTTC. Protein product: CASSLGLAFSYEQYF.

The V call is TRBV10-3, the J call TRBJ2-7; D is ambiguous. This CDR3 spans 14 amino acids. Germline-derived CDR1 and CDR2 are ENHRY and SYGVKD. Trimming stripped 2 bases from V and 0 bases from J, with 8 bases between. The CDR3 loop is CAISEPQVSYEQYF. CDR3 coding DNA: TGTGCCATCAGTGAGCCCCAGGTCTCCTACGAGCAGTACTTC.

The V gene is TRBV30, the J gene TRBJ1-1, with TRBD1 matching over 10 bases. Trimming took 5 bases from V and 5 from J; bases not matched to a gene: 5. Germline V gene lookup returns CDR1 GTSNPN and CDR2 SVGIG (reference sequence). The CDR3 totals 13 residues. The CDR3 reads CAWSRTGGTEAFF. CDR3 DNA: TGTGCCTGGTCCCGGACAGGGGGAACTGAAGCTTTCTTT.

The chain employs TRBV7-9 and TRBJ1-2, with a possible D match to TRBD1 (5 bases). Trimming pared 1 base from V and 0 bases from J, leaving 9 bases between. This CDR3 is 15 amino acids long. The germline gives CDR1 SEHNR, CDR2 FQNEAQ (reference sequence). The CDR3 bases are TGTGCCAGCAGCTTAGACGGGGGGACTAACTATGGCTACACCTTC. Encoded protein: CASSLDGGTNYGYTF. Together with reference TRBV7-9 and TRBJ1-2, the CDR3 gives the full variable domain: DTGVSQNPRHKITKRGQNVTFRCDPISEHNRLYWYRQTLGQGPEFLTYFQNEAQLEKSRLLSDRFSAERPKGSFSTLEIQRTEQGDSAMYLCASSLDGGTNYGYTFGSGTRLTVV.

CDR3 sequence: CASSIYYSGSYNEQFF. The CDR3 nucleotides read TGTGCCAGTAGTATCTATTATAGCGGGTCCTACAATGAGCAGTTCTTC. V is TRBV19 and J is TRBJ2-1; 7 bases match TRBD2. The CDR3 totals 16 residues. From germline, CDR1 is LNHDA and CDR2 SQIVND (reference sequence). The V and J ends lost 3 bases and 1 base, in that order; junction bases with no gene match: 6.

CDR3: CASTGTGYEQFF. The CDR3 bases are TGTGCCAGTACCGGGACAGGGTATGAGCAGTTCTTC. The chain carries TRBV27 and TRBJ2-1, with 9 positions matching TRBD1. V trimming: 9 bases; J trimming: 8 bases; junction bases outside the gene matches: 5. Germline lookup yields CDR1 MNHEY and CDR2 SMNVEV (reference sequence). The CDR3 is 12 amino acids.

The chain recombines TRBV6-4 with TRBJ2-2; 7 bases fit TRBD2. The V gene's germline CDR1 is MRHNA and CDR2 SNTAGT. This CDR3 has 13 residues. V shed 4 bases and J 4 bases; nucleotides not matched to a gene: 0. The CDR3 DNA sequence: TGTGCCAGCAGTGCTAGCGGCACCGGGGAGCTGTTTTTT. This gives the protein CASSASGTGELFF.

The rearrangement joins TRBV4-2 to TRBJ1-5; tentatively, D is TRBD1 (6 bases). Between the trimmed V and J ends, which lost 0 bases and 3 bases, there was a span of 18 bases. Per germline, CDR1 LGHNA and CDR2 YNFKEQ. There are 18 residues in the CDR3. As DNA, the CDR3 is TGTGCCAGCAGCCAAGATGGAGGGGGGAAGACGAACAATCAGCCCCAGCATTTT. The encoded protein is CASSQDGGGKTNNQPQHF.

This sequence joins TRBV5-1 and TRBJ2-7, with 7 bases identical to TRBD1. CDR1 and CDR2 from the germline V gene are SGHRS and YFSETQ. With 2 bases clipped from V and 1 base from J, the junction kept 3 bases outside the gene matches. There are 14 residues in the CDR3. The CDR3 reads CASSLDRASYEQYF. The CDR3, as DNA: TGCGCCAGCAGCTTAGACAGGGCGTCCTACGAGCAGTACTTC.

This chain connects TRBV7-6 to TRBJ2-3; 8 bases align to TRBD2. Germline loops: CDR1 SGHVS, CDR2 FNYEAQ. The CDR3 sequence is 16 residues long. V gave up 2 bases and J gave up 0 bases; unmatched junction bases: 4. The CDR3 loop reads CASSLLTSGSTDTQYF. CDR3 sequence (DNA): TGTGCCAGCAGCTTACTTACTAGCGGTAGCACAGATACGCAGTATTTT.

This rearrangement joins TRBV28 to TRBJ2-5; perhaps TRBD2 as D (5 bases). The CDR3 has 16 residues. The germline V and J ends were trimmed by 5 bases and 3 bases, with 19 bases remaining between them. Germline loops: CDR1 MDHEN, CDR2 SYDVKM. The CDR3 coding sequence is TGTGCCAGCAGTCCCCCTCTTCGGGAAGCAGAAGAGACCCAGTACTTC. Residues: CASSPPLREAEETQYF.

The chain carries TRBV18 and TRBJ2-5, with a tentative D call TRBD2 (5 bases). The V gene's germline CDR1 is KGHSH and CDR2 LQKENI. Trimming cost V 3 bases and J 4 bases, with 9 bases left between them. CDR3 length equals 13 residues. The CDR3 here is CASSPGSIETQYF. DNA of the CDR3: TGTGCCAGCTCACCGGGGAGCATAGAGACCCAGTACTTC. Drawing the rest from reference TRBV18 and TRBJ2-5, the complete variable domain is NAGVMQNPRHLVRRRGQEARLRCSPMKGHSHVYWYRQLPEEGLKFMVYLQKENIIDESGMPKERFSAEFPKEGPSILRIQQVVRGDSAAYFCASSPGSIETQYFGPGTRLLVL.

The DNA for the CDR3 is TGTGCCTGGAGTGGGCACCCGGGGACGGAGCAGTACTTC. Residues: CAWSGHPGTEQYF. The genes are TRBV30 and TRBJ2-7; D possibly matches TRBD1 or TRBD2 (5 bases each). This CDR3 is 13 amino acids long. The germline CDR1 and CDR2 sequences are GTSNPN and SVGIG (reference sequence). V gave up 1 base and J gave up 7 bases, with 14 bases separating them.

CDR3 protein: CASSRTSNEQFF. In DNA form, the CDR3 reads TGCGCCAGCAGCCGGACCAGCAATGAGCAGTTCTTC. V is TRBV4-3 and J is TRBJ2-1; D gene uncertain. The length of the CDR3 is 12 residues. V was shortened by 4 bases and J by 6 bases, with 7 bases between the two germline ends. Germline assignment: CDR1 LGHNA and CDR2 YSLEER.

The V and J genes are TRBV6-1 and TRBJ2-5; D remains unclear. Germline V lookup: CDR1 MNHNS, CDR2 SASEGT. CDR3 size: 14 residues. Trimming pared 3 bases from V and 5 bases from J, leaving 13 bases between. CDR3 residues: CASSDGVSWETQYF. DNA for the CDR3: TGTGCCAGCAGTGATGGGGTGTCCTGGGAGACCCAGTACTTC.